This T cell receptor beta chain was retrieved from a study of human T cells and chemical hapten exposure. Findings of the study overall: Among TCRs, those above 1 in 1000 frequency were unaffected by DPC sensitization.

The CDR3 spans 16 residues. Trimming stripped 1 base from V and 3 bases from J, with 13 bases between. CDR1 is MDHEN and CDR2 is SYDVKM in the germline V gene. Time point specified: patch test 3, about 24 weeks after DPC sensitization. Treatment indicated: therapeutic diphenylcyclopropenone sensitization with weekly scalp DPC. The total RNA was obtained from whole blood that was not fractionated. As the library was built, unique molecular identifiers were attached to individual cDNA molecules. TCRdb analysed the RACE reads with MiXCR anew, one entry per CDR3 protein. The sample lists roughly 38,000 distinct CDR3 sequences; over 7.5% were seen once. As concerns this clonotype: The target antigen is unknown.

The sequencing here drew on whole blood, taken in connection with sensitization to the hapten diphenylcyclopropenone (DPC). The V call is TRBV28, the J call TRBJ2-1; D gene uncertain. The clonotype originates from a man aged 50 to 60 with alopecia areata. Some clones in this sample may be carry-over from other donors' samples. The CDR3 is CASSLSGGSRYNEQFF. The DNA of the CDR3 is TGTGCCAGCAGTTTATCGGGCGGCAGCCGCTACAATGAGCAGTTCTTC. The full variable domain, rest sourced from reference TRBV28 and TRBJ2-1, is DVKVTQSSRYLVKRTGEKVFLECVQDMDHENMFWYRQDPGLGLRLIYFSYDVKMKEKGDIPEGYSVSREKKERFSLILESASTNQTSMYLCASSLSGGSRYNEQFFGPGTRLTVL.